This T cell receptor beta chain was sequenced during a study of blood T cell repertoires in COVID-19. Libraries were prepared by immunoSEQ multiplex PCR; TCRdb keeps only in-frame clonotypes and omits some of them. Of hundreds of thousands of clones in the sample, roughly nine tenths are singletons; the top ten hold about 3%. Germline V gene sequence: CDR1 GTSNPN, CDR2 SVGIG (reference sequence). CDR3 size: 18 residues. The V end was cut by 0 bases, the J end by 0 bases, with 15 bases between. This receptor was identified in a woman aged 50 to 60 who had recovered from COVID-19. Sequenced sample: PBMCs or T cells enriched from blood (not recorded which). The J gene is TRBJ2-6, the V gene TRBV30; D not certain. CDR3 nucleotide sequence: TGTGCCTGGAGTGTATCGTTATTTCCACTCTCTGGGGCCAACGTCCTGACTTTC. This codes for CAWSVSLFPLSGANVLTF.